Below, 14 T cell receptor beta chains from the same sample are listed, as sequenced in a study of T cell repertoires in cytomegalovirus infection (dated by TCRdb to the late 2010s). TCRdb lists the instrument as Illumina HiSeq 1500. Using fastp trimming at Q25 and MiXCR clonotype assembly, TCRdb reanalyzed the public sequencing data and kept in-frame beta chains. Identical CDR3 proteins give one entry, which carries the most common genes and DNA. For this sample the table gives roughly 180,000 distinct CDR3 sequences, of which less than 25% were detected only once. The ten most abundant clones make up 25% of the sample. The treatment or condition label, as the study defines it: in vitro stimulation with specific CMV peptide epitopes to enrich CMV-specific T cells. These TCRs' antigens remain unknown. The sample here was CD8+ T cells from cultured PBMCs, taken from culture after CMV antigen stimulation. Every receptor here comes from a human donor in good health (CMV status not recorded). Some clones in this sample may be carry-over from other donors' samples.

This clonotype showed up many times. The chain uses TRBV5-6 and TRBJ2-7; D may be TRBD1 or TRBD2 (5 bases each). The germline V gene has CDR1 SGHDT and CDR2 YYEEEE. The CDR3 has 16 residues. The V gene lost 0 bases and the J gene lost 2 bases, with 15 bases spanning the gap. CDR3 amino acids: CASSLAPGSGAYEQYF. In DNA form, the CDR3 reads TGTGCCAGCAGCTTGGCCCCAGGGAGTGGCGCCTACGAGCAGTACTTC.

This clonotype was seen a handful of times. The rearrangement links TRBV7-9 to TRBJ1-1; D possibly corresponds to TRBD1 (6 bases). V was pared by 1 base and J by 5 bases, with 17 bases between. CDR3 length: 16 amino acids. The germline V gene encodes CDR1 SEHNR and CDR2 FQNEAQ (reference sequence). The CDR3 DNA sequence: TGTGCCAGCAGCTTAGAGCCGGGACAAAGTAGGACTGAAGCTTTCTTT. Encoded protein: CASSLEPGQSRTEAFF.

This chain uses TRBV6-8 with TRBJ2-1; 7 positions match TRBD2. Germline values: CDR1 MNHGY, CDR2 SAAAGT. The trim removed 4 bases at V and 6 bases at J, leaving 6 bases unmatched. The CDR3 sequence is 14 residues long. The CDR3 sequence is CASSSGAGSNEQFF. The CDR3 nucleotides read TGTGCCAGCAGTTCTGGAGCGGGGTCCAATGAGCAGTTCTTC.

This clonotype has a handful of counts. The chain is built from TRBV7-2 and TRBJ2-2, with D possibly TRBD2 on 6 matching bases. Per germline, CDR1 SGHTA and CDR2 FQGNSA. V was trimmed by 8 bases and J by 0 bases, leaving 13 bases between them. This CDR3 spans 15 amino acids. CDR3 protein: CASSRGGANTGELFF. For the CDR3, the DNA is TGTGCCAGCTCGCGGGGAGGAGCGAACACCGGGGAGCTGTTTTTT.

Ten or more counts support this clonotype. The chain combines TRBV11-2 with TRBJ2-5; TRBD1 agrees at 8 bases. V trimming: 2 bases; J trimming: 3 bases; junction bases outside the gene matches: 11. The CDR3 covers 17 residues. Per germline, CDR1 SGHAT and CDR2 FQNNGV. CDR3 coding DNA: TGTGCCAGCAGCTTAATGGGGGGACAGGAGGCGGAAGAGACCCAGTACTTC. It specifies CASSLMGGQEAEETQYF.

In its sample, this clonotype was seen a few times. This chain links TRBV3-1 with TRBJ1-6, with 9 bases identical to TRBD1. Germline values: CDR1 LGHDT, CDR2 YNNKEL (reference sequence). CDR3 length: 16 residues. With 0 bases clipped from V and 7 bases from J, the junction kept 4 bases outside the gene matches. The CDR3 spells CASSQDWGQGNSPLHF. The CDR3 region has the DNA TGTGCCAGCAGCCAAGATTGGGGACAGGGAAATTCACCCCTCCACTTT.

The rearrangement uses TRBV25-1 and TRBJ2-1, with D uncertain. V lost 3 bases and J 7 bases, leaving 4 bases between the germline ends. Germline CDR1 MGHDK, CDR2 SYGVNS. CDR3 size: 11 residues. This CDR3 reads CASSEGNEQFF. Here the CDR3 DNA reads TGTGCCAGCAGTGAGGGGAATGAGCAGTTCTTC.

The genes are TRBV4-1 and TRBJ2-7; the match to TRBD2 covers 9 bases. The germline gives CDR1 MGHRA, CDR2 YSYEKL. The CDR3 consists of 15 residues. The V gene end was trimmed by 2 bases and the J gene end by 6 bases; junction bases not matched to a gene: 8. This chain's CDR3 is CASSQRLAADPEQYF. The CDR3 DNA follows: TGCGCCAGCAGCCAACGACTAGCGGCGGATCCCGAGCAGTACTTC.

This clonotype was detected only a few times. J is TRBJ2-1 and V is TRBV7-8; TRBD2 aligns across 9 bases. Germline V gene lookup returns CDR1 SGHVS and CDR2 FQNEAQ. After removal of 1 base from V and 7 bases from J, the junction contained 5 bases not matched to a gene. The CDR3 contains 15 residues. Here the CDR3 reads CASSLVAGAINEQFF. Here the CDR3 DNA reads TGTGCCAGCAGCTTAGTAGCGGGGGCGATAAATGAGCAGTTCTTC.

This clonotype was seen a handful of times. The rearrangement links TRBV29-1 to TRBJ2-2; D uncertain. The CDR3 is 12 amino acids. Germline values: CDR1 SQVTM, CDR2 ANQGSEA. Deletions cut 4 bases from V and 5 bases from J, with 8 bases between. This CDR3 is CSVGGTTGELFF. The CDR3 nucleotides are TGCAGCGTTGGAGGAACGACCGGGGAGCTGTTTTTT.

The chain employs TRBV5-6 and TRBJ1-2; no clear D gene. From germline, CDR1 is SGHDT and CDR2 YYEEEE. The CDR3 length is 12 residues. The V end lost 2 bases, the J end lost 6 bases, and 8 bases lay between the germline ends. This CDR3 reads CASSFNGHGYTF. The CDR3 bases are TGTGCCAGCAGCTTTAACGGTCATGGCTACACCTTC.

This chain links TRBV19 with TRBJ2-5, with D tentatively TRBD1 (5 bases). The CDR3 runs 14 residues. V dropped 1 base and J dropped 2 bases, with 8 bases sitting between them. In germline, CDR1 is LNHDA, CDR2 SQIVND (reference sequence). The CDR3 nucleotides read TGTGCCAGTAGTATAGTTACAGGTCAAGAGACCCAGTACTTC. It codes for CASSIVTGQETQYF.

The V and J genes are TRBV7-9 and TRBJ2-1, with a weak D call TRBD2 (6 bases). Trimming left V 2 bases short and J 6 bases short, with 17 bases between. This CDR3 spans 16 amino acids. Germline V lookup: CDR1 SEHNR, CDR2 FQNEAQ (reference sequence). CDR3 coding DNA: TGTGCCAGCAGCTTACGTAGCCGGGACTGGGCCAATGAGCAGTTCTTC. It specifies CASSLRSRDWANEQFF.

This clonotype was seen more than once but under ten times. This chain joins TRBV5-4 and TRBJ2-1, with 12 bases lining up with TRBD1. Germline lookup yields CDR1 SGHNT and CDR2 YYREEE (reference sequence). CDR3 size: 18 residues. With 4 bases clipped from V and 2 bases from J, the junction kept 10 bases outside the gene matches. CDR3 nucleotides: TGTGCCAGCAGCCCTCGGGACAGGGGGCCGGTCGCCTACAATGAGCAGTTCTTC. Protein sequence: CASSPRDRGPVAYNEQFF.